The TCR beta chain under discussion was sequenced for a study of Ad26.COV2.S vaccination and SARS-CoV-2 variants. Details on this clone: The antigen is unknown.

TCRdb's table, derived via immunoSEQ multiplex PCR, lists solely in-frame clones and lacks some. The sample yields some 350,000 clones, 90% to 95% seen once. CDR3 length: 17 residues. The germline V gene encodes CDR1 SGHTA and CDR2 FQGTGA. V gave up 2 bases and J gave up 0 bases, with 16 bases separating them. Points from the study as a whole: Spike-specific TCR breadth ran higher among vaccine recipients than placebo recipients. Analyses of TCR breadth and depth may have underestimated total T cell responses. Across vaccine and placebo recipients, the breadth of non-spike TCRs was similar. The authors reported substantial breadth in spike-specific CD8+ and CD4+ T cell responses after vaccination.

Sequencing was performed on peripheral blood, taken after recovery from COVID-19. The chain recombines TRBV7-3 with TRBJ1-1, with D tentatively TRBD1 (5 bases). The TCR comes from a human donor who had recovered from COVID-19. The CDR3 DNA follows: TGTGCCAGCAGCTTAGGGAGGGGACCCCCCCTGAACACTGAAGCTTTCTTT. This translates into CASSLGRGPPLNTEAFF. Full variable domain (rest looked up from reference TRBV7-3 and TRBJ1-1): GAGVSQTPSNKVTEKGKYVELRCDPISGHTALYWYRQSLGQGPEFLIYFQGTGAADDSGLPNDRFFAVRPEGSVSTLKIQRTERGDSAVYLCASSLGRGPPLNTEAFFGQGTRLTVV.